Given below is one T cell receptor (beta chain) in context. The antigen is unknown. Sequencing was performed with immunoSEQ multiplex PCR; in TCRdb, only in-frame clones are kept and a portion is missing. This table holds approximately 80,000 clones, roughly 89% found once. These data are taken from a study of PD-1 blockade in classical Hodgkin lymphoma. Study observations and caveats: Partial responders and progressors had significantly lower baseline TCR diversity.

Brentuximab vedotin exposure varied, and every patient relapsed after autologous stem cell transplantation. The receptor's source is a human donor with classical Hodgkin lymphoma. The material was peripheral blood mononuclear cells (PBMCs), obtained at baseline.

DNA of the CDR3: TGTGCCAGCAGCTTCCAAGGGGGTAGTGAAAAACTGTTTTTT. It translates to CASSFQGGSEKLFF. This chain joins TRBV5-6 and TRBJ1-4; weak D call: TRBD1 (6 bases). The CDR3 extends over 14 amino acids. Germline CDR1 SGHDT, CDR2 YYEEEE. The V end lost 2 bases, the J end lost 7 bases, and 12 bases lay between the germline ends.